This T cell receptor beta chain was identified during a study of shared clonotypes between healthy human individuals. Study-wide results and limits: Sharing across four donors was highest in naive CD4 (around 5%) and lowest in memory CD8 (roughly 0.4%). The study's rarefaction showed incomplete sorted-subset sequencing despite large depth.

The authors' processing: There were no quality scores in the junction-only immunoSEQ sequences, so filtering differed. Profiled with immunoSEQ multiplex PCR; TCRdb holds only in-frame clones, not every one. V and J calls and clone size are copied from that table; D and trimming were computed from the DNA. The sample includes about 1 million clones, roughly 74% of them seen just once. CD45RA-negative memory and CD45RA+ naive subsets were split from the CD4+ cells. In the case of this clone: The antigen is not known.

V gave up 1 base and J gave up 2 bases, with 11 bases separating them. Germline lookup yields CDR1 MNHNS and CDR2 SASEGT. The CDR3 extends over 15 amino acids. This TCR was sampled from a man between 18 and 29 years old in good health. Some clones in this sample may be carry-over from other donors' samples. The sample comprised memory CD4+ T cells from PBMCs. Subset in this sample: CD45RA-negative fraction. The chain joins TRBV6-1 to TRBJ1-2; a weak D match, TRBD1 (5 bases). CDR3 DNA sequence: TGTGCCAGCAGTGAAGATGGTAGGGGAAACTATGGCTACACCTTC. Protein product: CASSEDGRGNYGYTF.